This T cell receptor beta chain came from a study of response to subunit inactivated influenza vaccine. TCRdb used MiXCR to reprocess the RT-PCR reads, holding one entry per CDR3 protein. The data show 700,000 to 900,000 distinct CDR3 sequences, about 20% seen once. Comment on this clonotype: What it binds is not known.

V was cut by 2 bases and J by 8 bases, with 8 bases left in between. CDR1 is SGHRS and CDR2 is YFSETQ in the germline V gene. The CDR3 contains 12 residues. Study-wide findings and caveats: Only a handful of new T cells, the authors suggested, are recruited with each seasonal influenza vaccination.

The chain couples TRBV5-1 to TRBJ2-1, with a possible D match to TRBD1 (6 bases). The starting material was PBMCs from blood, obtained around 5 days after vaccination. The TCR originated in a man between 45 and 60 years old who received an inactivated influenza vaccine. The CDR3 sequence: CASSFNRDEQFF. In DNA form, the CDR3 reads TGCGCCAGCAGCTTCAACAGGGATGAGCAGTTCTTC.